This entry lists 5 T cell receptor beta chains sequenced from one sample in a study of tumor and adjacent non-tumor tissue in lung cancer. This sample's RNA came from whole unsorted tissue. This non-tumor lung sample came from over 3 cm beyond the tumor edge. The library came from three nested PCR rounds adapted from ARM-PCR protocols. TCRdb analysed the multiplex PCR reads with MiXCR anew, one entry per CDR3 protein. The repertoire holds over 80,000 distinct CDR3 sequences, approximately 80% seen once, with less than 40% in the top ten. The sequenced material came from distant non-tumor lung tissue. All receptors derive from a man aged 60 to 69 with small cell lung cancer.

On this clonotype: As the CDR3 is not closed by the conserved phenylalanine or tryptophan, this likely results from a read error. The limits of the CDR3 on the DNA are not certain, so only TCRdb's listed CDR3 is given. This chain joins TRBV6-5 and TRBJ2-1; the table names TRBD1, a call not compared with the DNA. The germline V gene encodes CDR1 MNHEY and CDR2 SVGAGI. The CDR3 region is 15 residues in length, termini included. CDR3 in amino acids: CASSYSGGVGNELFL.

This clonotype was found many times. The rearrangement uses TRBV20-1 and TRBJ2-1; 8 positions match TRBD2. The CDR3 totals 15 residues. Germline CDR1 reads DFQATT; CDR2 reads SNEGSKA (reference sequence). Germline trimming cut 3 bases from V and 8 bases from J; bases unmatched to any gene: 12. The CDR3 spells CSASPRSGSGDEQFF. CDR3 coding DNA: TGCAGTGCTAGTCCAAGGAGCGGGAGTGGCGATGAGCAGTTCTTC.

Remarks on this clonotype: One end of the junction fails to match germline, which may point to a read error. The CDR3 loop is CTSSPGGGAWYGYTF. The DNA for the CDR3 is TGTACCAGCAGTCCCGGAGGGGGCGCATGGTATGGCTACACCTTT. The rearrangement uses TRBV28 and TRBJ1-2, with 7 bases aligning to TRBD1. The CDR3 totals 15 residues. The V gene's germline CDR1 is MDHEN and CDR2 SYDVKM.

Comments on this clonotype: Sequence at one end of the junction differs from germline and may be a read error. The chain recombines TRBV11-1 with TRBJ2-2, with D possibly TRBD2 on 7 matching bases. The CDR3 has 16 residues. Per the germline V gene, CDR1 is SGHAT and CDR2 is FQDESV (reference sequence). This CDR3 is CASNLGQQRLAGEPFF. In nucleotides, the CDR3 is TGTGCCAGCAACTTAGGACAGCAGCGACTAGCCGGGGAGCCGTTTTTT.

The table lists this clonotype with a few counts. This rearrangement joins TRBV5-1 to TRBJ1-5; tentative D call: TRBD1 (5 bases). This CDR3 has 14 residues. V lost 2 bases, J lost 11 bases, and 17 bases lay in between. Germline V gene sequence: CDR1 SGHRS, CDR2 YFSETQ. CDR3 loop: CASSLSGGTQSQHF. CDR3 DNA: TGCGCCAGCAGCTTAAGTGGCGGGACCCAGTCCCAGCATTTT.